The sequence of this T cell receptor beta chain was determined in a study of cytomegalovirus exposure and HLA in healthy donors. Study at large: Most genotyped donors, 65% to 85% of about 400, had Caucasian-associated genetic ancestry. Study-wide findings and caveats: The authors enumerated over 150 TCR beta chains as linked to cytomegalovirus. A few of the chains that were CMV-associated were confirmed in vitro to be specific for CMV antigens.

The study ran its PCR with 60 Vbeta and 13 Jbeta primers. The method was immunoSEQ multiplex PCR; TCRdb's version includes in-frame clones alone and lacks a portion of them. With 85,000 to 110,000 clones in the sample, the ten largest clones hold 3% to 3.5%. With regard to this clone: Its cognate antigen is unknown. The sample has other DNA sequences that encode this CDR3 too.

The clonotype comes from a man aged 40-55 years in good health and CMV-seronegative. Material: PBMCs.

CDR3 sequence reads: CASSLLAGGPTDTQYF. CDR3 nucleotide sequence: TGTGCCAGTAGCCTACTAGCGGGGGGGCCCACAGATACGCAGTATTTT. The V gene is TRBV19, the J gene TRBJ2-3; TRBD2 matches at 13 bases. The V and J ends lost 6 bases and 2 bases, in that order; junction bases with no gene match: 5. The CDR3 runs 16 residues. Germline V gives CDR1 LNHDA, CDR2 SQIVND (reference sequence).